The text below deals with one TCR beta chain. Its antigen is as yet unknown. The sample is drawn from a study of CD8 T cells in Susac syndrome. Findings and caveats of the study: In total CD8+ repertoires, approximately 15 Susac-specific public clones were found, and CD8+ TEMRA repertoires had four or five.

Sequencing of TCR beta was carried out in blood CD8+ and CD4+ T cells. When the RNA was reverse transcribed, random hexamers were used with an input of roughly 0.5 to 1 ug. TCRdb ran MiXCR on the immunoSEQ multiplex PCR reads and lists one entry per CDR3 protein. The sample holds 84,000 or so distinct CDR3 sequences, 95% to 96% seen once. The clonotype comes from a human donor with Susac syndrome. Sequencing was carried out using CD8+ T cells from PBMCs.

The CDR3 region is CASSRRDRFYEQYF. CDR3 nucleotide sequence: TGTGCCAGCAGTCGGAGGGACAGGTTCTACGAGCAGTACTTC. V usage is TRBV12-3 or TRBV12-4 and J usage is TRBJ2-7; 8 bases fit TRBD1. This CDR3 comprises 14 residues. Trimming cost V 5 bases and J 3 bases; bases outside gene matches: 6.